The 28 T cell receptor beta chains below were found in one sample sequenced in a study of blood T cell repertoires in COVID-19. Using immunoSEQ multiplex PCR, the repertoire was profiled, and TCRdb retains in-frame clones only, with some absent. This table has more than 200,000 clones, approximately 89% appearing once. The sequenced sample was PBMCs or T cells enriched from blood (not recorded which). These receptors all come from a woman between 25 and 40 years old with acute COVID-19.

This clone has more than one count but fewer than ten. The chain combines TRBV7-9 with TRBJ2-7; a weak D match, TRBD2 (6 bases). Trimming removed 4 bases at V and 5 bases at J, with 15 bases between. The CDR3 covers 14 residues. The germline V gene has CDR1 SEHNR and CDR2 FQNEAQ (reference sequence). For the CDR3, the DNA is TGTGCCAGCAGCTCAGGAGGGTCCGGGGACGAGCAGTACTTC. This sequence encodes CASSSGGSGDEQYF.

The rearrangement links TRBV19 to TRBJ2-7; TRBD1 matches 9 bases. This CDR3 region has 14 residues. In germline, CDR1 is LNHDA, CDR2 SQIVND (reference sequence). V was clipped by 3 bases and J by 6 bases; unmatched bases: 6. CDR3 DNA sequence: TGTGCCAGTAGTATCAACAGGGGGCGGCTCGAGCAGTACTTC. This encodes CASSINRGRLEQYF.

A single count supports this clone. This chain uses TRBV2 with TRBJ1-5; no clear D gene. V shed 3 bases and J shed 9 bases, with 9 bases lying between them. The CDR3 contains 12 residues. Germline V gives CDR1 SNHLY, CDR2 FYNNEI. CDR3 amino acids: CASSDAGSPQHF. CDR3 in DNA: TGTGCCAGCAGTGACGCGGGGTCGCCCCAGCATTTT. Supplemented by reference TRBV2 and TRBJ1-5, the full variable domain reads EPEVTQTPSHQVTQMGQEVILRCVPISNHLYFYWYRQILGQKVEFLVSFYNNEISEKSEIFDDQFSVERPDGSNFTLKIRSTKLEDSAMYFCASSDAGSPQHFGDGTRLSIL.

The V and J genes are TRBV6-1 and TRBJ1-1; D possibly corresponds to TRBD1 (5 bases). The CDR3 consists of 15 residues. Germline CDR1 and CDR2: MNHNS and SASEGT. Trimming pared 1 base from V and 4 bases from J, leaving 13 bases between. Here the CDR3 reads CASSEDWVGPTEAFF. CDR3 DNA: TGTGCCAGCAGTGAAGATTGGGTGGGGCCCACTGAAGCTTTCTTT.

This clone was seen more than once but under ten times. The chain links TRBV4-1 to TRBJ2-7, with 7 bases lining up with TRBD1. The CDR3 is 13 amino acids. Germline V gene sequence: CDR1 MGHRA, CDR2 YSYEKL. V was pared by 6 bases and J by 3 bases, with 5 bases of the junction left unmatched. This CDR3 reads CASSFDRVYEQYF. CDR3 DNA: TGCGCCAGCAGTTTCGACAGGGTCTACGAGCAGTACTTC.

The chain employs TRBV25-1 and TRBJ1-1, with 7 bases matching TRBD1. This CDR3 is 13 amino acids long. V dropped 9 bases and J dropped 4; count of bases not matched to a gene: 8. Germline lookup yields CDR1 MGHDK and CDR2 SYGVNS. CDR3 DNA: TGTGCCAGTTCGACAGGGAAGTTCACTGAAGCTTTCTTT. The encoded protein is CASSTGKFTEAFF.

The chain is built from TRBV5-8 and TRBJ2-3; TRBD1 agrees at 7 bases. The germline V gene has CDR1 SGHTS and CDR2 YDEGEE. V was clipped by 3 bases and J by 2 bases; unmatched bases: 3. This CDR3 is built from 14 residues. The CDR3 here is CASSSTGATDTQYF. CDR3 coding DNA: TGTGCCAGCAGCTCAACAGGGGCCACAGATACGCAGTATTTT.

V is TRBV9 and J is TRBJ1-2; TRBD1 matches 9 bases. Germline V CDR1 and CDR2: SGDLS, YYNGEE. The CDR3 has 16 amino acids. With 4 bases clipped from V and 4 bases from J, the junction kept 11 bases outside the gene matches. Here the CDR3 reads CASSTRDREPIYGYTF. DNA of the CDR3: TGTGCCAGCAGCACCCGGGACAGGGAGCCCATCTATGGCTACACCTTC.

The rearrangement uses TRBV6-2 or TRBV6-3 and TRBJ2-3; TRBD2 aligns across 8 bases. J lost 2 bases, V lost 6 bases, and 13 bases had no gene match. CDR1 is MNHEY, CDR2 SVGEGT, per germline. CDR3 size: 17 residues. CDR3 bases: TGTGCCAGCAGCCTCGACCGACTAGCGCCTAACACAGATACGCAGTATTTT. Encoded protein: CASSLDRLAPNTDTQYF.

The V call is TRBV7-9, the J call TRBJ2-3; 7 nucleotides agree with TRBD1. Germline V gives CDR1 SEHNR, CDR2 FQNEAQ (reference sequence). The CDR3 consists of 14 residues. Losses at the gene ends were 5 bases for V and 4 bases for J; bases not matched to a gene: 6. In DNA form, the CDR3 reads TGTGCCAGCAGCCCAGACAGGGAAGCAGATACGCAGTATTTT. Translation gives CASSPDREADTQYF.

The chain combines TRBV7-8 with TRBJ1-6, with TRBD1 as a possible D gene (5 bases). V lost 0 bases, J lost 4 bases, and 10 bases lay in between. Germline V gene lookup returns CDR1 SGHVS and CDR2 FQNEAQ. The CDR3 contains 16 residues. CDR3 sequence: CASSLAGTTYNSPLHF. DNA for the CDR3: TGTGCCAGCAGCTTAGCCGGGACTACGTATAATTCACCCCTCCACTTT.

In its sample, this clone was seen once. At the DNA level, this CDR3 is encoded by other sequences in the same sample as well. The rearrangement joins TRBV6-5 to TRBJ1-3, with D uncertain. Germline-derived CDR1 and CDR2 are MNHEY and SVGAGI. This CDR3 contains 16 residues. V was clipped by 0 bases and J by 0 bases, with 9 bases between them. The CDR3 is CASSYSGSSSGNTIYF. The CDR3 DNA sequence: TGTGCCAGCAGTTACTCGGGCTCCAGCTCTGGAAACACCATATATTTT.

V is TRBV6-6 and J is TRBJ1-1, with D perhaps matching TRBD1 (5 bases). CDR1 is MNHNY and CDR2 is SVGAGI in the germline V gene (reference sequence). The CDR3 contains 14 residues. V lost 6 bases to trimming and J lost 0 bases, with 11 bases between them. The CDR3 is CASRAREMNTEAFF. In DNA, the CDR3 is TGTGCCAGCAGGGCCAGGGAAATGAACACTGAAGCTTTCTTT.

The chain carries TRBV5-6 and TRBJ1-1, with a weak D call TRBD1 (5 bases). Trimming left V 0 bases short and J 0 bases short, with 15 bases between. There are 17 residues in the CDR3. Per the germline V gene, CDR1 is SGHDT and CDR2 is YYEEEE. As DNA, the CDR3 is TGTGCCAGCAGCTTGGTGGCAGGGTGGGGAATGAACACTGAAGCTTTCTTT. Protein sequence: CASSLVAGWGMNTEAFF. The whole variable domain, remainder taken from reference TRBV5-6 and TRBJ1-1, is DAGVTQSPTHLIKTRGQQVTLRCSPKSGHDTVSWYQQALGQGPQFIFQYYEEEERQRGNFPDRFSGHQFPNYSSELNVNALLLGDSALYLCASSLVAGWGMNTEAFFGQGTRLTVV.

This chain links TRBV5-6 with TRBJ2-1, with TRBD1 as a possible D gene (6 bases). CDR3 length equals 15 residues. Between the trimmed V and J ends, which lost 3 bases and 4 bases, there was a span of 14 bases. CDR1 and CDR2 from the germline V gene are SGHDT and YYEEEE. CDR3 nucleotides: TGTGCCAGCAGCTCGTCCGGGACAAGTTACAATGAGCAGTTCTTC. It translates to CASSSSGTSYNEQFF.

This chain joins TRBV4-1 and TRBJ2-3; D gene ambiguous. The CDR3 is made up of 13 amino acids. In germline, CDR1 is MGHRA, CDR2 YSYEKL. V shed 4 bases and J shed 2 bases, with 7 bases lying between them. CDR3 coding DNA: TGCGCCAGCAGCCGTGTCCACACAGATACGCAGTATTTT. It is translated as CASSRVHTDTQYF.

V gene TRBV4-1 combines with J gene TRBJ1-5, with unresolved D. Trimming took 2 bases from V and 7 from J, leaving 9 bases between them. Germline assignment: CDR1 MGHRA and CDR2 YSYEKL. The CDR3 contains 13 residues. The CDR3 sequence: CASSQPEAQPQHF. Here the CDR3 DNA reads TGCGCCAGCAGCCAACCGGAGGCGCAGCCCCAGCATTTT.

For this clone: Distinct nucleotide sequences in the sample also encode this CDR3. The chain couples TRBV5-1 to TRBJ1-1; D is possibly TRBD1 (5 bases). V was clipped by 0 bases and J by 1 base, with 7 bases between them. The CDR3 is 14 residues long. Germline V CDR1 and CDR2: SGHRS, YFSETQ. CDR3 region: CASSLAGGNTEAFF. CDR3 DNA sequence: TGCGCCAGCAGCTTGGCCGGGGGGAACACTGAAGCTTTCTTT. Supplemented by reference TRBV5-1 and TRBJ1-1, the full variable domain reads KAGVTQTPRYLIKTRGQQVTLSCSPISGHRSVSWYQQTPGQGLQFLFEYFSETQRNKGNFPGRFSGRQFSNSRSEMNVSTLELGDSALYLCASSLAGGNTEAFFGQGTRLTVV.

V gene TRBV18 combines with J gene TRBJ1-5; TRBD1 might be the D (6 bases). Between the trimmed V and J ends, which lost 2 bases and 1 base, there was a span of 9 bases. Germline assignment: CDR1 KGHSH and CDR2 LQKENI. The CDR3 covers 15 residues. CDR3 sequence: CASSPERGSNQPQHF. The CDR3 DNA reads TGTGCCAGCTCACCAGAAAGGGGGAGCAATCAGCCCCAGCATTTT.

The rearrangement joins TRBV19 to TRBJ1-1, with D hard to call. This CDR3 has 12 amino acids. Germline V CDR1 and CDR2: LNHDA, SQIVND (reference sequence). Between the trimmed V and J ends, which lost 11 bases and 5 bases, there was a span of 15 bases. The CDR3 coding sequence is TGTGCCGTCTCTCTCGGAGGGACTGAAGCTTTCTTT. It specifies CAVSLGGTEAFF.

This sequence joins TRBV3-1 (or the pseudogene TRBV3-2) and TRBJ1-1; D uncertain. Trimming shortened V by 4 bases and J by 4 bases, and 13 bases separated the two germline ends. CDR3 length: 14 amino acids. Germline assignment: CDR1 LGHDT and CDR2 YNNKEL (reference sequence). The CDR3 coding sequence is TGTGCCAGCAGCCGGGCGGAGGGTGCCACTGAAGCTTTCTTT. As protein: CASSRAEGATEAFF.

CDR3 loop: CASSYLQGGEQYF. Here the CDR3 DNA reads TGTGCCAGCAGCTACTTACAGGGCGGGGAGCAGTACTTC. The chain carries TRBV5-4 and TRBJ2-7; tentative D call: TRBD1 (6 bases). The CDR3 loop spans 13 amino acids. CDR1 and CDR2 from the germline V gene are SGHNT and YYREEE (reference sequence). Trimming shortened V by 3 bases and J by 7 bases, and 14 bases separated the two germline ends.

This rearrangement joins TRBV19 to TRBJ1-4; 12 bases are a match to TRBD1. This CDR3 is 18 amino acids long. Germline CDR1 and CDR2: LNHDA and SQIVND (reference sequence). The ends lost 5 bases at V and 2 bases at J; junction bases unmatched: 9. The CDR3 bases are TGTGCCAGTAGTCCTTCCGGGACAGGGGGCTTCACTAATGAAAAACTGTTTTTT. It encodes CASSPSGTGGFTNEKLFF.

The CDR3 is CASSRDRTSYNSPLHF. The CDR3 bases are TGCGCCAGCAGTCGGGACAGGACCTCCTATAATTCACCCCTCCACTTT. The chain employs TRBV5-1 and TRBJ1-6, with TRBD1 matching 8 bases. Germline values: CDR1 SGHRS, CDR2 YFSETQ. The CDR3 consists of 16 residues. The trim removed 5 bases at V and 0 bases at J, leaving 4 bases unmatched. The full variable domain, its missing parts supplied by reference TRBV5-1 and TRBJ1-6, is KAGVTQTPRYLIKTRGQQVTLSCSPISGHRSVSWYQQTPGQGLQFLFEYFSETQRNKGNFPGRFSGRQFSNSRSEMNVSTLELGDSALYLCASSRDRTSYNSPLHFGNGTRLTVT.

This clone was counted only a few times. The V gene is TRBV11-2, the J gene TRBJ2-6, with D tentatively TRBD2 (5 bases). CDR1 SGHAT and CDR2 FQNNGV come from the germline V gene. This CDR3 has 17 amino acids. V was clipped by 5 bases and J by 1 base, with 15 bases between them. The CDR3 region is CASSAEGVRSGANVLTF. The CDR3, as DNA: TGTGCCAGCAGCGCCGAGGGAGTCAGGTCTGGGGCCAACGTCCTGACTTTC.

This rearrangement joins TRBV3-1 (or the pseudogene TRBV3-2) to TRBJ2-7; D is possibly TRBD1 (5 bases). V lost 1 base and J lost 3, with 19 bases in between. This CDR3 region has 17 residues. CDR1 is LGHDT and CDR2 is YNNKEL in the germline V gene (reference sequence). Here the CDR3 DNA reads TGTGCCAGCAGCCAAGTCTCCATTTCAGGGTTCCTCTACGAGCAGTACTTC. Encoded protein: CASSQVSISGFLYEQYF.

This chain joins TRBV18 and TRBJ1-2; 12 nucleotides agree with TRBD1. Per the germline V gene, CDR1 is KGHSH and CDR2 is LQKENI. The CDR3 is 15 residues long. The V gene end was trimmed by 3 bases and the J gene end by 7 bases; junction bases not matched to a gene: 6. In DNA form, the CDR3 reads TGTGCCAGCTCACCCCTGGGACAGGGGGCGGGTGGCTACACCTTC. It specifies CASSPLGQGAGGYTF.

CDR3 sequence: CASSPGTVYGYTF. DNA of the CDR3: TGTGCCAGCAGCCCTGGGACTGTTTATGGCTACACCTTC. The rearrangement links TRBV7-3 to TRBJ1-2; the D gene is possibly TRBD1 (5 bases). The V gene's germline CDR1 is SGHTA and CDR2 FQGTGA. The CDR3 runs 13 residues. Trimming cost V 5 bases and J 5 bases, with 12 bases left between them.